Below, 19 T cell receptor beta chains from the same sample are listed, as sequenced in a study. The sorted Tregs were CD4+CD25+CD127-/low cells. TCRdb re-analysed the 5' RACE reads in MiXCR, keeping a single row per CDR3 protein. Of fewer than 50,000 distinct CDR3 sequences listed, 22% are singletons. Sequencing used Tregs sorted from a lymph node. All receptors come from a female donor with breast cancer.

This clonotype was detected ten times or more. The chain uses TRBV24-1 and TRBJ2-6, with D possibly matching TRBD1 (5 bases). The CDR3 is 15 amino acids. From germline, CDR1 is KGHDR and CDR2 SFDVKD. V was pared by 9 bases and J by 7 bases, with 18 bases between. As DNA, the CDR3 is TGTGCCACCGGGTCCGACAGCCGTTCTGCCAACGTCCTGACTTTC. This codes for CATGSDSRSANVLTF.

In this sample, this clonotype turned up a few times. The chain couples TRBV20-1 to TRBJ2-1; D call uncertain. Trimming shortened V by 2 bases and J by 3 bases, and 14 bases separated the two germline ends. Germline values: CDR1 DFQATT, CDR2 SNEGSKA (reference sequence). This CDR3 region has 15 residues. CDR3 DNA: TGCAGTGCTAGACCCCCTAGTGGGGACTACAATGAGCAGTTCTTC. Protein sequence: CSARPPSGDYNEQFF.

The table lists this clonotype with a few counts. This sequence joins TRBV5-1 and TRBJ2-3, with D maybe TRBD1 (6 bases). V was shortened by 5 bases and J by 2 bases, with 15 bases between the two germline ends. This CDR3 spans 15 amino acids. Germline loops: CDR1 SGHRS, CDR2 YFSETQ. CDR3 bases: TGCGCCAGCAGGCGGAACGGACAGACCACAGATACGCAGTATTTT. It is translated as CASRRNGQTTDTQYF. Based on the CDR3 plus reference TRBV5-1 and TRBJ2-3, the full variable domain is KAGVTQTPRYLIKTRGQQVTLSCSPISGHRSVSWYQQTPGQGLQFLFEYFSETQRNKGNFPGRFSGRQFSNSRSEMNVSTLELGDSALYLCASRRNGQTTDTQYFGPGTRLTVL.

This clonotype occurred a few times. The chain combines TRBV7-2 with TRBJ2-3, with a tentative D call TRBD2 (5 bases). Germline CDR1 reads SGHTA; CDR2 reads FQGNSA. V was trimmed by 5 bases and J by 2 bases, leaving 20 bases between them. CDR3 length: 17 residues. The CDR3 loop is CASSRPSGRPITDTQYF. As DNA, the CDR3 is TGTGCCAGCAGCCGTCCGAGCGGTAGGCCGATCACAGATACGCAGTATTTT.

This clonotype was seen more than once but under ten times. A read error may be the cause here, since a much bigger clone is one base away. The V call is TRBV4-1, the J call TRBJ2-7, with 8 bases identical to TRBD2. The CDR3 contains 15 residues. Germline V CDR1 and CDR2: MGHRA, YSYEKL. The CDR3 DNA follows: TGCGCCTGCAGCCAATCTGCGGGAGGAACCTACGAGCAGTACTTC. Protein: CACSQSAGGTYEQYF.

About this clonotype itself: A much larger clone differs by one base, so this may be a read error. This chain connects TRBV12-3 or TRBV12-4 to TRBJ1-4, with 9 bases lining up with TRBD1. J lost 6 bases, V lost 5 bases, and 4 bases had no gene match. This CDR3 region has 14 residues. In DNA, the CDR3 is TGTGCCAGCAGTCCGGGACAGGGTGATGAAAAACTGTTTTTT. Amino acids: CASSPGQGDEKLFF.

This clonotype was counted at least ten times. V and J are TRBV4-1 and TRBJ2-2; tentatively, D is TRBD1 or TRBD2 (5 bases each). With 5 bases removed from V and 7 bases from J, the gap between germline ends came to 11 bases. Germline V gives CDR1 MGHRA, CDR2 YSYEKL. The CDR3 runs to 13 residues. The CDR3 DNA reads TGCGCCAGCAGCTTAGGGACGTACGGGGAGCTGTTTTTT. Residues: CASSLGTYGELFF.

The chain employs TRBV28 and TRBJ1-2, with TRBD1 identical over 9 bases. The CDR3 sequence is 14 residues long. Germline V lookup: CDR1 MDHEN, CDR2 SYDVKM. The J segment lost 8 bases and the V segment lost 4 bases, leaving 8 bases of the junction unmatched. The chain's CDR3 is CASSSGQGWNGYTF. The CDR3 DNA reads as TGTGCCAGCAGTTCGGGACAGGGTTGGAACGGCTACACCTTC.

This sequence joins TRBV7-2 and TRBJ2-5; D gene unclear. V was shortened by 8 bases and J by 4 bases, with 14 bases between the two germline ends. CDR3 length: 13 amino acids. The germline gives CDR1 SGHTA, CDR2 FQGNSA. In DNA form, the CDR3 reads TGTGCCAGCGTCCTCACTTTATCAGAGACCCAGTACTTC. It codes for CASVLTLSETQYF.

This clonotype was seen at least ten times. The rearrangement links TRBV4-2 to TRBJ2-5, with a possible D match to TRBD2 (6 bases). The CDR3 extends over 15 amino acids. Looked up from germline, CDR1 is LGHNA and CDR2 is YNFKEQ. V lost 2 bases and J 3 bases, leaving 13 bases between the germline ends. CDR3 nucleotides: TGTGCCAGCAGCCAAAGGCGTGGCGGGGAAGAGACCCAGTACTTC. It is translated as CASSQRRGGEETQYF.

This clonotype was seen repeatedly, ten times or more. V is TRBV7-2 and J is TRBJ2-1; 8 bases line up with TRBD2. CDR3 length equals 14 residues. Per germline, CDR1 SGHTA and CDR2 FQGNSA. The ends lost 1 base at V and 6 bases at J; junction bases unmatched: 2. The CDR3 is CASSLVAGINEQFF. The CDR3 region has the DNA TGTGCCAGCAGCTTAGTAGCGGGGATCAATGAGCAGTTCTTC.

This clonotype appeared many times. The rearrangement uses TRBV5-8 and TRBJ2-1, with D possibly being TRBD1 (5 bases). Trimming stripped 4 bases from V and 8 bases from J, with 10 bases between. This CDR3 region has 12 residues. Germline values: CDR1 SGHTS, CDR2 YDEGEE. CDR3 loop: CASSTQAHEQFF. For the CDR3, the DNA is TGTGCCAGCAGCACACAGGCCCATGAGCAGTTCTTC. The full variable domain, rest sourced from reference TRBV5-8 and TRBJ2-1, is EAGVTQSPTHLIKTRGQQATLRCSPISGHTSVYWYQQALGLGLQFLLWYDEGEERNRGNFPPRFSGRQFPNYSSELNVNALELEDSALYLCASSTQAHEQFFGPGTRLTVL.

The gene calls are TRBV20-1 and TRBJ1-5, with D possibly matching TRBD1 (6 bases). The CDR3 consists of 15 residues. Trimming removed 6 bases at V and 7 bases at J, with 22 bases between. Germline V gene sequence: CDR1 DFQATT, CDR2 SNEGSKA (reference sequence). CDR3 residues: CSARRSRGRGQPQHF. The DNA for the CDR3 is TGCAGTGCCAGAAGATCCAGGGGAAGGGGCCAGCCCCAGCATTTT.

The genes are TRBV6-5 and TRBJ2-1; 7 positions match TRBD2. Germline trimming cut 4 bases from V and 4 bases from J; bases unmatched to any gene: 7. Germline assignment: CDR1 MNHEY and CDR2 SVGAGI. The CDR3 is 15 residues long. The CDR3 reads CASSFNPGGYNEQFF. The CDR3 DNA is TGTGCCAGCAGTTTCAACCCGGGGGGTTACAATGAGCAGTTCTTC.

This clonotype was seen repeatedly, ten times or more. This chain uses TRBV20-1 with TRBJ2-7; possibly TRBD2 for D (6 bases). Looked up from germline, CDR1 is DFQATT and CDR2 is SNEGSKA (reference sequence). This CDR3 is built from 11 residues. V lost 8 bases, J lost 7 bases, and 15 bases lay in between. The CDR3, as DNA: TGCAGTCTTGGGGGGATATGGGAGCAGTACTTC. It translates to CSLGGIWEQYF.

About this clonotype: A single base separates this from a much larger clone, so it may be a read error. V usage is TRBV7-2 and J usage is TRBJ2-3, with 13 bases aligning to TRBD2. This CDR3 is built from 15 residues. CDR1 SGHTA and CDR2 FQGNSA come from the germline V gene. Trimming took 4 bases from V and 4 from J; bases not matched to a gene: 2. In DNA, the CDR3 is TGTGCCAGCAGCTCCACTAGCGGGAGGGCAGATACGCAGTATTTT. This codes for CASSSTSGRADTQYF.

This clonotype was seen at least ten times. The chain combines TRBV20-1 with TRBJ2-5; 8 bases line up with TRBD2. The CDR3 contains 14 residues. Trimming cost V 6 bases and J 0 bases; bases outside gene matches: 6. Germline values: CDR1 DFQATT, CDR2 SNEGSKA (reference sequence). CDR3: CSASRGGYQETQYF. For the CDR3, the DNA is TGCAGTGCATCCCGCGGGGGGTACCAAGAGACCCAGTACTTC.

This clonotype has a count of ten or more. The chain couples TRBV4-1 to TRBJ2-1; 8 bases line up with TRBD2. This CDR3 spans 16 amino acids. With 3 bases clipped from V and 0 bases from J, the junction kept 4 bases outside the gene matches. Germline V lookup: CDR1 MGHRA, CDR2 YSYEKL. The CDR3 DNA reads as TGCGCCAGCAGCCAGATTAGCGGGGTCTCCTACAATGAGCAGTTCTTC. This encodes CASSQISGVSYNEQFF.

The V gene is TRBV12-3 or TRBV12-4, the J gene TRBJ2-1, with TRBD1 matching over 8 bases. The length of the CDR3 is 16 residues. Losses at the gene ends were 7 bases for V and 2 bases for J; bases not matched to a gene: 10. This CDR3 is CASNPLDRGPYNEQFF. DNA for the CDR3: TGTGCCAGCAACCCTCTTGACAGGGGTCCCTACAATGAGCAGTTCTTC.